This T cell receptor (beta chain) came from a study of blood T cells in healthy people across ages. This clonotype has only a few counts. It was with a sample-barcoded 5' primer and a J-beta primer mix that a second PCR of roughly 6 to 12 cycles was run. TCRdb itself ran the 5' RACE reads through MiXCR, one entry per CDR3 protein. The sample shows some 940,000 distinct CDR3 sequences, around 29% of them seen only once. The CDR3 is 16 residues long. Germline V gives CDR1 DFQATT, CDR2 SNEGSKA (reference sequence). The V and J ends lost 1 base and 4 bases respectively, with 16 bases between them. The sample was also linked to a second study, of T cells of mothers and their children.

This receptor was obtained from a woman between 35 and 50 years old in good health. The sequenced material came from blood. The chain has TRBV20-1 and TRBJ2-2; D gene unclear. The CDR3 DNA sequence: TGCAGTGCTAGAGTGGGCCCAGACCGTGGCACCGGGGAGCTGTTTTTT. Protein product: CSARVGPDRGTGELFF.